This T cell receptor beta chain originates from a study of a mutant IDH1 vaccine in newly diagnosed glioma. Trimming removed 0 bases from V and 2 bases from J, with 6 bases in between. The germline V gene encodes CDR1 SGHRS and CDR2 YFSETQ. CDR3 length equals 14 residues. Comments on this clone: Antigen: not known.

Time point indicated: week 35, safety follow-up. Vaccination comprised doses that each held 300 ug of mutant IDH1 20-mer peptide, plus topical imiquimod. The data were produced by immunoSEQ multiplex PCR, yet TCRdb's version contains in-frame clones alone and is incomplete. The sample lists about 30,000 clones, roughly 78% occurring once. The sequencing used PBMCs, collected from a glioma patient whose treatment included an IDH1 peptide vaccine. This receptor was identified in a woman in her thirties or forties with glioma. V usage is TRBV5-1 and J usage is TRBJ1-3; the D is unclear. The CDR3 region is CASSLASTGNTIYF. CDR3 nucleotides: TGCGCCAGCAGCTTGGCCAGCACTGGAAACACCATATATTTT. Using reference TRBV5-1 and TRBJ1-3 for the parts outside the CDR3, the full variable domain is KAGVTQTPRYLIKTRGQQVTLSCSPISGHRSVSWYQQTPGQGLQFLFEYFSETQRNKGNFPGRFSGRQFSNSRSEMNVSTLELGDSALYLCASSLASTGNTIYFGEGSWLTVV.